The 22 T cell receptor beta chains listed next were all sequenced from one sample in a study of control samples from healthy donors and cancer patients. Using immunoSEQ multiplex PCR, the repertoire was profiled, and TCRdb retains in-frame clones only, with some absent. Among about 120,000 clones listed, roughly 90% were seen once. The specimen was blood. Receptors were obtained from a man over 45 in good health.

The chain carries TRBV12-5 and TRBJ1-3; 7 nucleotides match TRBD1. This CDR3 comprises 15 residues. Germline lookup yields CDR1 LGHNT and CDR2 FRNRAP. V dropped 5 bases and J dropped 1; count of bases not matched to a gene: 5. CDR3 bases: TGTGCTAGTGGTCCCCGACAGGGATCTGGAAACACCATATATTTT. This codes for CASGPRQGSGNTIYF.

The chain carries TRBV7-9 and TRBJ1-5; D call uncertain. The V gene lost 2 bases and the J gene lost 2 bases, with 7 bases spanning the gap. This CDR3 comprises 14 residues. CDR1 and CDR2 (germline): SEHNR, FQNEAQ (reference sequence). CDR3 sequence reads: CASSLPGRNQPQHF. Written as DNA, the CDR3 is TGTGCCAGCAGCTTACCGGGTCGCAATCAGCCCCAGCATTTT.

The sample holds one count of this clone. V and J are TRBV2 and TRBJ1-2; D may be TRBD1 (5 bases). The ends were cut back, 3 bases at V and 7 bases at J, with 24 bases in the middle. The germline V gene encodes CDR1 SNHLY and CDR2 FYNNEI. This CDR3 spans 17 amino acids. CDR3 sequence: CASSERGPGKRLGGYTF. DNA of the CDR3: TGTGCCAGCAGTGAGAGGGGTCCGGGGAAAAGACTTGGTGGCTACACCTTC.

With regard to this clone: The junction does not match germline at one end; this may be a read error. At the DNA level, this CDR3 is encoded by other sequences in the same sample as well. The genes are TRBV5-1 and TRBJ1-1; no definite D call. The CDR3 is made up of 15 amino acids. Germline CDR1 SGHRS, CDR2 YFSETQ. Written as DNA, the CDR3 is TGCGCTAGCAGCTTGGTAGGCAGAACGAACACTGAAGCTTTCTTT. This gives the protein CASSLVGRTNTEAFF.

The chain carries TRBV18 and TRBJ1-1; D may be TRBD1 (5 bases). Germline V CDR1 and CDR2: KGHSH, LQKENI. The CDR3 extends over 15 amino acids. V lost 3 bases, J lost 3 bases, and 14 bases lay in between. The CDR3 DNA is TGTGCCAGCTCACCCATCGGGGGGATGGACACTGAAGCTTTCTTT. Its protein product is CASSPIGGMDTEAFF.

V usage is TRBV5-6 and J usage is TRBJ1-1; D unresolved. V was shortened by 0 bases and J by 0 bases, with 6 bases between the two germline ends. The CDR3 is 14 residues long. Germline-derived CDR1 and CDR2 are SGHDT and YYEEEE. The DNA for the CDR3 is TGTGCCAGCAGCTTGGGGTCCATGAACACTGAAGCTTTCTTT. Translation: CASSLGSMNTEAFF.

The CDR3 DNA follows: TGTGCCAGCAGCGCGCCCAGGGGAGGGGACCTTGGCTATGGCTACACCTTC. Translation gives CASSAPRGGDLGYGYTF. This sequence joins TRBV9 and TRBJ1-2, with D tentatively TRBD1 (6 bases). The V and J ends lost 3 bases and 4 bases respectively, with 22 bases between them. CDR3 length: 17 residues. The germline V gene has CDR1 SGDLS and CDR2 YYNGEE.

This chain links TRBV5-1 with TRBJ2-1; the match to TRBD1 covers 12 bases. The CDR3 contains 18 residues. V was clipped by 1 base and J by 7 bases; unmatched bases: 12. Germline V gene sequence: CDR1 SGHRS, CDR2 YFSETQ. CDR3 sequence: CASSLLPPGQGALNEQFF. CDR3 nucleotides: TGCGCCAGCAGCTTGCTCCCCCCGGGACAGGGGGCGCTTAATGAGCAGTTCTTC.

This chain connects TRBV27 to TRBJ1-1; TRBD1 is a possible D gene (5 bases). The length of the CDR3 is 12 residues. CDR1 is MNHEY and CDR2 is SMNVEV in the germline V gene (reference sequence). Trimming stripped 3 bases from V and 6 bases from J, with 8 bases between. The CDR3 region has the DNA TGTGCCAGCAGTTTCTTGGGGGCTGAAGCTTTCTTT. The encoded protein is CASSFLGAEAFF.

V usage is TRBV19 and J usage is TRBJ1-2, with 9 bases lining up with TRBD1. CDR1 is LNHDA and CDR2 is SQIVND in the germline V gene (reference sequence). With 5 bases clipped from V and 8 bases from J, the junction kept 9 bases outside the gene matches. The CDR3 runs to 14 residues. CDR3 amino acids: CASSLPGQGKGYTF. In DNA form, the CDR3 reads TGTGCCAGTAGTTTACCGGGACAGGGTAAAGGCTACACCTTC.

This sequence joins TRBV7-2 and TRBJ1-5; a possible D gene is TRBD1 (5 bases). Germline CDR1 SGHTA, CDR2 FQGNSA. The CDR3 extends over 15 amino acids. Trimming stripped 0 bases from V and 4 bases from J, with 10 bases between. The CDR3 sequence: CASSLALGGNQPQHF. The CDR3 DNA sequence: TGTGCCAGCAGCTTAGCGCTTGGGGGAAATCAGCCCCAGCATTTT.

This clone has a handful of counts. The V call is TRBV10-3, the J call TRBJ1-5, with D possibly being TRBD1 (6 bases). CDR3 length: 13 amino acids. Trimming shortened V by 10 bases and J by 5 bases, and 15 bases separated the two germline ends. Germline lookup yields CDR1 ENHRY and CDR2 SYGVKD. The CDR3 DNA reads TGTGCCACTAAGGGGGACGGGGATCAGCCCCAGCATTTT. This gives the protein CATKGDGDQPQHF.

The rearrangement links TRBV6-5 to TRBJ1-1, with a weak D call TRBD1 (5 bases). Trimming shortened V by 5 bases and J by 1 base, and 14 bases separated the two germline ends. CDR1 is MNHEY, CDR2 SVGAGI, per germline. The CDR3 consists of 15 residues. This CDR3 is CASSIHRSSNTEAFF. In DNA, the CDR3 is TGTGCCAGCAGTATCCACAGGAGTTCGAACACTGAAGCTTTCTTT.

The rearrangement links TRBV30 to TRBJ1-2, with D perhaps matching TRBD1 (5 bases). This CDR3 region has 15 residues. V lost 0 bases, J lost 8 bases, and 19 bases lay in between. Germline V gives CDR1 GTSNPN, CDR2 SVGIG (reference sequence). The DNA of the CDR3 is TGTGCCTGGAGTGTGGGTGCGGGGACCCTCTGGGGCTACACCTTC. It codes for CAWSVGAGTLWGYTF.

The gene calls are TRBV18 and TRBJ1-3; a possible D gene is TRBD1 (5 bases). The V and J ends lost 6 bases and 2 bases respectively, with 11 bases between them. Germline V lookup: CDR1 KGHSH, CDR2 LQKENI. The CDR3 length is 14 residues. The CDR3, as DNA: TGTGCCAGCTCCCCAGGGTTAACTGGAAACACCATATATTTT. Protein sequence: CASSPGLTGNTIYF.

The chain uses TRBV6-1 and TRBJ2-5; TRBD2 aligns across 9 bases. The CDR3 has 17 residues. Germline trimming cut 1 base from V and 0 bases from J; bases unmatched to any gene: 6. The germline gives CDR1 MNHNS, CDR2 SASEGT. For the CDR3, the DNA is TGTGCCAGCAGTGAAGAGCTAGCGGGGATGTACCAAGAGACCCAGTACTTC. Amino acids: CASSEELAGMYQETQYF.

The chain uses TRBV3-1 (or the pseudogene TRBV3-2) and TRBJ2-7; 10 bases align to TRBD2. CDR3 length: 15 residues. From germline, CDR1 is LGHDT and CDR2 YNNKEL (reference sequence). The V and J ends lost 1 base and 3 bases, in that order; junction bases with no gene match: 3. The CDR3 DNA reads TGTGCCAGCAGCCAAGGGGCTAGCGGGGGCTACGAGCAGTACTTC. Protein: CASSQGASGGYEQYF.

This chain joins TRBV5-1 and TRBJ1-6; 7 bases are a match to TRBD1. The CDR3 spans 15 residues. CDR1 SGHRS and CDR2 YFSETQ come from the germline V gene. Losses at the gene ends were 1 base for V and 10 bases for J; bases not matched to a gene: 8. CDR3 region: CASSLTGQLRSPLHF. The CDR3, as DNA: TGCGCCAGCAGCTTGACGGGACAGTTGCGGTCACCCCTCCACTTT. Full variable domain (missing parts from reference TRBV5-1 and TRBJ1-6): KAGVTQTPRYLIKTRGQQVTLSCSPISGHRSVSWYQQTPGQGLQFLFEYFSETQRNKGNFPGRFSGRQFSNSRSEMNVSTLELGDSALYLCASSLTGQLRSPLHFGNGTRLTVT.

This clone showed up just once. The chain combines TRBV25-1 with TRBJ1-1; 7 bases agree with TRBD1. With V trimmed by 3 bases and J by 3 bases, 10 bases remained unmatched. The germline gives CDR1 MGHDK, CDR2 SYGVNS. The CDR3 totals 16 residues. The CDR3 spells CASSDLQGRIDTEAFF. CDR3 DNA: TGTGCCAGCAGTGACTTACAGGGGAGAATCGACACTGAAGCTTTCTTT.

CDR3 nucleotides: TGTGCCACCAGTGATGGAGGGACTGAAGCTTTCTTT. As protein: CATSDGGTEAFF. V gene TRBV24-1 combines with J gene TRBJ1-1; D is unresolved. Germline V gene lookup returns CDR1 KGHDR and CDR2 SFDVKD. Trimming removed 3 bases from V and 5 bases from J, with 6 bases in between. This CDR3 is 12 amino acids long.

This clone has just one count. The chain has TRBV7-6 and TRBJ2-1, with 10 bases that match TRBD2. The junction had 5 bases not matched to a gene; V was cut back by 2 bases and J by 4 bases. This CDR3 contains 16 residues. Germline V gene data show CDR1 as SGHVS and CDR2 as FNYEAQ. Here the CDR3 reads CASSLMPSGGYNEQFF. The CDR3 nucleotides read TGTGCCAGCAGCTTAATGCCTAGCGGGGGATACAATGAGCAGTTCTTC.

The chain uses TRBV5-1 and TRBJ1-2, with a possible D match to TRBD1 (5 bases). Trimming cost V 0 bases and J 8 bases, with 20 bases left between them. The CDR3 runs to 16 residues. Germline loops: CDR1 SGHRS, CDR2 YFSETQ. CDR3 region: CASSLGGGRANGGYTF. For the CDR3, the DNA is TGCGCCAGCAGCTTGGGAGGCGGCAGGGCAAATGGGGGCTACACCTTC.